The subject of this entry is one TCR beta chain. The antigen remains unidentified. Mismatch with germline at one junction end may stem from a read error. The record originates from a study of T cell repertoires in cytomegalovirus infection. Study-level background: CMV infection plus the matching HLA type was flagged by public TCR beta signatures. Study-wide points: In two of eight donors, the top clonotype was HLA-C-restricted CMV-specific.

TCRdb reprocessed the reads with MiXCR, giving one entry per CDR3 protein. This table holds about 490,000 distinct CDR3 sequences, 16% found once. Specimen: CD8+ T cells from PBMCs. This clonotype originated in a human donor in good health (CMV status not recorded). Some clones in this sample may be carry-over from other donors' samples.

As DNA, the CDR3 is TGTGCCAGCAGGAACCGGGGGTTGCTCTTC. Protein sequence: CASRNRGLLF. The rearrangement joins TRBV6-1 to TRBJ2-7, with D possibly being TRBD2 (6 bases). Germline values: CDR1 MNHNS, CDR2 SASEGT. This CDR3 is 10 amino acids long.